Listed below are T cell receptor beta chains from one sample, sequenced in a study of blood T cell repertoires in COVID-19. Sequencing used immunoSEQ multiplex PCR; TCRdb keeps in-frame clones, though not all of them. This sample has about 110,000 clones, with around 85% found just once. The specimen was peripheral blood. The receptors derive from a human donor in a cohort sampled during active COVID-19. The CDR3 runs from the conserved cysteine through the conserved F or W. D genes are given only for firm matches. The size entry is marked missing in some rows and otherwise reads once, few, many or a size class.

TRBJ2-7,.,.,TRBV5-4,TGTGCCAGCAGCTTAATTGCGGGGAGCCCCTTGAGCGAGCAGTACTTC,CASSLIAGSPLSEQYF
TRBJ1-2,.,.,TRBV9,TGTGCCAGCAGCGTAGGTTCGGGGGGCTACACCTTC,CASSVGSGGYTF
TRBJ1-5,.,.,TRBV24-1,TGTGCCACCAGTGATTTGGACAGTCCTTGGAGTGATCAGCCCCAGCATTTT,CATSDLDSPWSDQPQHF
TRBJ2-3,TRBD2,once,TRBV7-2,TGTGCCAGCAGCTTATCGACGGGGGGGCCTGATACGCAGTATTTT,CASSLSTGGPDTQYF
TRBJ2-3,.,.,TRBV7-3,TGTGCCAGCAGCTTACTCGGGGGTGGTGTTGATACGCAGTATTTT,CASSLLGGGVDTQYF
TRBJ2-7,TRBD1,few,TRBV28,TGTGCCAGCAGTTTCCGGGACAGGGGTCCAGGGGGCGAGCAGTACTTC,CASSFRDRGPGGEQYF
TRBJ1-1,.,.,TRBV29-1,TGCAGCGTTGTCCCCTTAACTGAAGCTTTCTTT,CSVVPLTEAFF
TRBJ2-7,TRBD2,.,TRBV27,TGTGCCAGCAGTCGCGGGGGGCCAAACTACGAGCAGTACTTC,CASSRGGPNYEQYF
TRBJ1-6,TRBD1,.,TRBV5-1,TGCGCCAGCAGCCAGGACAGGGTAACCTATAATTCACCCCTCCACTTT,CASSQDRVTYNSPLHF
TRBJ2-1,TRBD2,.,TRBV3-1/TRBV3-2,TGTGCCAGCAGCCCAAGGACTAGCGGGGGCCACAATGAGCAGTTCTTC,CASSPRTSGGHNEQFF
TRBJ2-7,TRBD2,.,TRBV5-5,TGTGCCAGCAGCTTGATGTCGGCGGGGGGGTCCTACGAGCAGTACTTC,CASSLMSAGGSYEQYF
TRBJ2-1,.,few,TRBV15,TGTGCCACCAGCAGAGTGGCGGGAAGCTCCTACAATGAGCAGTTCTTC,CATSRVAGSSYNEQFF
TRBJ2-7,.,.,TRBV6-5,TGTGCCAGCAGTTTCCGGGATCCCGCCTCCGAGCAGTACTTC,CASSFRDPASEQYF
TRBJ1-5,.,once,TRBV25-1,TGTGCCAGGGATAATATACAGGCTACCTTT,CARDNIQATF
TRBJ1-1,.,many,TRBV3-1/TRBV3-2,TGTGCCAGCAGCCAGGAGAGCAGTAACACTGAAGCTTTCTTT,CASSQESSNTEAFF
TRBJ2-2,TRBD1,.,TRBV5-1,TGCGCCAGCACCCCCACGGGACAGGGGACCACCTACTACACCGGGGAGCTGTTTTTT,CASTPTGQGTTYYTGELFF
TRBJ1-1,TRBD1,.,TRBV4-3,TGCGCCAGCAGCCCCAGGGGGCTCGTAACCATGAACACTGAAGCTTTCTTT,CASSPRGLVTMNTEAFF
TRBJ1-1,.,.,TRBV2,TGTGTCCAGCTAGGGAGTGAAGCTTTCTTT,CVQLGSEAFF
TRBJ1-2,TRBD1,.,TRBV6-5,TGTGCCAGCAGTCCCGACAGGGGTGACTATGGCTACACCTTC,CASSPDRGDYGYTF
TRBJ2-3,TRBD2,few,TRBV19,TGTGCCAGTAGTATAGATGGCCCACATGCGGGGGGCGGCACAGATACGCAGTATTTT,CASSIDGPHAGGGTDTQYF